This TCR beta chain was observed in a study of cytomegalovirus exposure and HLA in healthy donors. Study results and caveats: Reportedly, diagnosis of cytomegalovirus status by the classifier showed high specificity and sensitivity. Owing to their indistinguishability, certain V segments, notably TRBV6-2 and TRBV6-3, were excluded.

Comment on this clone: Antigen specificity is unknown.

A multiplex PCR was run with 60 Vbeta primers and 13 Jbeta primers. Method: immunoSEQ multiplex PCR; TCRdb's copy keeps in-frame clones and lacks some. Counted here are about 140,000 clones, 82% occurring once; the ten biggest clones make up about 3.4%. CDR1 is SGHNT, CDR2 YYREEE, per germline (reference sequence). Trimming took 2 bases from V and 4 from J; bases not matched to a gene: 7. The CDR3 runs to 15 residues. Sequencing was performed on PBMCs. The origin of this receptor is a man aged 18-30 years in good health and CMV-seropositive. The rearrangement links TRBV5-4 to TRBJ1-1, with 8 bases aligning to TRBD1. Here the CDR3 reads CASSLRTGKTTEAFF. In nucleotides, the CDR3 is TGTGCCAGCAGCTTACGGACAGGGAAGACCACTGAAGCTTTCTTT. Drawing the rest from reference TRBV5-4 and TRBJ1-1, the complete variable domain is ETGVTQSPTHLIKTRGQQVTLRCSSQSGHNTVSWYQQALGQGPQFIFQYYREEENGRGNFPPRFSGLQFPNYSSELNVNALELDDSALYLCASSLRTGKTTEAFFGQGTRLTVV.